The TCR beta chain under discussion was sequenced for a study of blood T cells in healthy people across ages. Study-level information: About one barcoded beta molecule per two T cells came from capture by template switching.

CDR3 length: 15 amino acids. The V gene's germline CDR1 is SGHNT and CDR2 YYREEE (reference sequence). Between the trimmed V and J ends, which lost 0 bases and 1 base, there was a span of 10 bases. Whole-study results and caveats: Age showed a roughly linear inverse relationship with TCR beta diversity per million T cells.

This clonotype was counted a few times. What it recognizes is unknown. Then a second PCR, running roughly 7 to 11 cycles, was carried out with a sample-barcoded 5' primer and a J-beta primer mix. Sequencing of every sample gave 2.5 million or more CDR3-containing paired-end reads. TCRdb re-called the 5' RACE reads through MiXCR, storing one row per CDR3 protein. The top ten clones hold over 3.5% of a sample with approximately 1.5 million distinct CDR3 sequences, 42% of them seen once. The clonotype comes from a woman aged 18-30 years in good health. V usage is TRBV5-4 and J usage is TRBJ2-5; D call uncertain. The source material was blood. CDR3 residues: CASSLGTRLQETQYF. As DNA, the CDR3 is TGTGCCAGCAGCTTGGGTACGCGGCTCCAAGAGACCCAGTACTTC.